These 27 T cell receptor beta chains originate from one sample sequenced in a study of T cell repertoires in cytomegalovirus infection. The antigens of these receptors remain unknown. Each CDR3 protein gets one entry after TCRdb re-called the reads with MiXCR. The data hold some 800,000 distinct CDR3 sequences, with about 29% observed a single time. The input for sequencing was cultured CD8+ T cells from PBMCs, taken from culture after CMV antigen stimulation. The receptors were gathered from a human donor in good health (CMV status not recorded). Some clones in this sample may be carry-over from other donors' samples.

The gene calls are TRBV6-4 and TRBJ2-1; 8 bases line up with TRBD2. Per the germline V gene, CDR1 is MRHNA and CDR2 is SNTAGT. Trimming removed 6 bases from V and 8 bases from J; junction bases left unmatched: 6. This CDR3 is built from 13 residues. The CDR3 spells CASSPIGGDEQFF. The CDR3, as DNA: TGTGCCAGCAGCCCTATCGGGGGGGATGAGCAGTTCTTC.

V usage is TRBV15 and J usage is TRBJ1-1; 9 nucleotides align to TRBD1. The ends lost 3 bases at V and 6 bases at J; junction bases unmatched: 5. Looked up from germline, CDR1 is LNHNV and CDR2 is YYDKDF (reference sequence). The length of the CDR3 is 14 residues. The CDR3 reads CATSRTGGSAEAFF. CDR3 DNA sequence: TGTGCCACCAGCAGGACAGGGGGTTCGGCTGAAGCTTTCTTT.

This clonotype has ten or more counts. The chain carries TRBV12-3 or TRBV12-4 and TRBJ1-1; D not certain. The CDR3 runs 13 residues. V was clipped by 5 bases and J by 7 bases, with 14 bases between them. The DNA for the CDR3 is TGTGCCAGCAGTGAAGAGGGCTGGGTTGAAGCTTTCTTT. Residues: CASSEEGWVEAFF.

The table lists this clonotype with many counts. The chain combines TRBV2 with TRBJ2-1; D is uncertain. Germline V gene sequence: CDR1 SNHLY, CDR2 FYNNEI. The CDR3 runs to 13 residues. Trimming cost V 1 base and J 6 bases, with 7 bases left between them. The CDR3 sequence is CASSEVPPNEQFF. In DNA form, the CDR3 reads TGTGCCAGCAGTGAAGTCCCCCCCAATGAGCAGTTCTTC.

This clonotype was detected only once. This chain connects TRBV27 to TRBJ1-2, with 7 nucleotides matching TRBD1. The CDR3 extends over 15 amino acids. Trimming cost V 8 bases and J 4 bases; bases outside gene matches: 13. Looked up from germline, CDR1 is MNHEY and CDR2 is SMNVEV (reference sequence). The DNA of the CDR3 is TGTGCCAGCGGAATTTACGGGACAGAGGCCTATGGCTACACCTTC. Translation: CASGIYGTEAYGYTF.

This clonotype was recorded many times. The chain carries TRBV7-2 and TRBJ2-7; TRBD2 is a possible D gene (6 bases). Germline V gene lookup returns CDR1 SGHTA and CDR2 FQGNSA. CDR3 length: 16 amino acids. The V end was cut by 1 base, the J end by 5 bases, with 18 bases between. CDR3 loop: CASSLEVGGEGHEQYV. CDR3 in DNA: TGTGCCAGCAGCTTAGAAGTTGGCGGGGAAGGCCACGAGCAGTACGTC.

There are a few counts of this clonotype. The CDR3 loop reads CASSLGTSGGGGQFF. The CDR3 DNA sequence: TGTGCCAGCAGTCTCGGGACTAGCGGGGGGGGCGGGCAGTTCTTC. V gene TRBV27 combines with J gene TRBJ2-1; 16 bases map to TRBD2. The germline V gene encodes CDR1 MNHEY and CDR2 SMNVEV (reference sequence). This CDR3 has 15 amino acids. With 5 bases clipped from V and 12 bases from J, the junction kept 7 bases outside the gene matches.

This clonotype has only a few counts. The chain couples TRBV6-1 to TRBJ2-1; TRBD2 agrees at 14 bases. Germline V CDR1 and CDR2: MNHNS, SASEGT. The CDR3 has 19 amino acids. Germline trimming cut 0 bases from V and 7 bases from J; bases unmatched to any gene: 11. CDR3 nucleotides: TGTGCCAGCAGTGAAGCGTTAGACCGACTAGCGGGGGGGTGGAATGAGCAGTTCTTC. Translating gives CASSEALDRLAGGWNEQFF.

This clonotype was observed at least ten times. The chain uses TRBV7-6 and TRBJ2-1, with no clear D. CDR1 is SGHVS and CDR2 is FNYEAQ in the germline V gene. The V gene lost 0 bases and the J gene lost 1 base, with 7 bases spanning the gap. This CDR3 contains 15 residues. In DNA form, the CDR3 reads TGTGCCAGCAGCTTAGCTCAGTTGTCCTACAATGAGCAGTTCTTC. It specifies CASSLAQLSYNEQFF.

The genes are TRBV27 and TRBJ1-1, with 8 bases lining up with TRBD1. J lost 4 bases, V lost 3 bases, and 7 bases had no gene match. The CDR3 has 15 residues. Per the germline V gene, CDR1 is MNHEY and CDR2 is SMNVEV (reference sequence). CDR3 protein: CASSLSPDRGTEAFF. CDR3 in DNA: TGTGCCAGCAGTTTGAGTCCTGACAGGGGCACTGAAGCTTTCTTT.

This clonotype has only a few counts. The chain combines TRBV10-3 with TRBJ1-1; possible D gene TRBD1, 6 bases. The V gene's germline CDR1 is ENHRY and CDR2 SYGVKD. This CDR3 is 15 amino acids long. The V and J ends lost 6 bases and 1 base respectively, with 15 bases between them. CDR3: CAIRIQRGGNTEAFF. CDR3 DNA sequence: TGTGCCATCAGGATCCAAAGGGGGGGGAACACTGAAGCTTTCTTT.

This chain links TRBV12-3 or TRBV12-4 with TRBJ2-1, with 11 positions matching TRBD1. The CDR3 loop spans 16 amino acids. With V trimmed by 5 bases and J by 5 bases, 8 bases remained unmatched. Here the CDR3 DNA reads TGTGCCAGCAGTATAGGACAGGGGGCGACCAACAATGAGCAGTTCTTC. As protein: CASSIGQGATNNEQFF.

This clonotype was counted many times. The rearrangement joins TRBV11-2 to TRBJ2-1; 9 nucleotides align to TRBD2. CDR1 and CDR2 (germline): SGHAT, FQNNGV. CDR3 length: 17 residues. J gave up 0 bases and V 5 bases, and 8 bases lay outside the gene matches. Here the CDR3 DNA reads TGTGCCAGCAGCCCCCTCGGACTAGCGCACTCCTACAATGAGCAGTTCTTC. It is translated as CASSPLGLAHSYNEQFF.

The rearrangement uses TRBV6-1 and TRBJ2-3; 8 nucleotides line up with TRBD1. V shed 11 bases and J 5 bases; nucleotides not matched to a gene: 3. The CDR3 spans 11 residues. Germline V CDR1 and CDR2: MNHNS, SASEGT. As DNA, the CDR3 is TGTGCCTTACAGGGGGTAGATACGCAGTATTTT. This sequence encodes CALQGVDTQYF.

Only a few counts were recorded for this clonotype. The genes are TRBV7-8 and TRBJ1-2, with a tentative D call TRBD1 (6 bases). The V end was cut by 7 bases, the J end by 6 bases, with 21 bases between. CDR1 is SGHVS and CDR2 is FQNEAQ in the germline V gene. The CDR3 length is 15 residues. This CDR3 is CASNDITRGGDGYTF. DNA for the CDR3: TGTGCCAGCAACGACATTACCAGGGGTGGGGATGGCTACACCTTC.

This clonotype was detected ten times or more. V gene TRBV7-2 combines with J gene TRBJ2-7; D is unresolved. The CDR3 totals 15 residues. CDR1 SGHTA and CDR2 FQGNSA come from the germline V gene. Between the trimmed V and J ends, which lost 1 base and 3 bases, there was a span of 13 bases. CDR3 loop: CASSLEVPFHYEQYV. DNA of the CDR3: TGTGCCAGCAGCTTAGAGGTGCCCTTCCACTACGAGCAGTACGTC.

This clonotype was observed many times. CDR3 DNA sequence: TGTGCCAGCAGCTGGACAGGGGGCGACACTGAAGCTTTCTTT. Amino acids: CASSWTGGDTEAFF. The chain links TRBV7-9 to TRBJ1-1; TRBD1 aligns across 11 bases. The germline gives CDR1 SEHNR, CDR2 FQNEAQ (reference sequence). With V trimmed by 4 bases and J by 3 bases, 1 base remained unmatched. The CDR3 is 14 residues long.

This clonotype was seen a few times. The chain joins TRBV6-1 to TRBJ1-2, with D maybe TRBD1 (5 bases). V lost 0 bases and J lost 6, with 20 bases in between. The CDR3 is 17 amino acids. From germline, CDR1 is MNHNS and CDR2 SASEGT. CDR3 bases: TGTGCCAGCAGTGAAGCGATTTACAGGATCCAGAGGGATGGCTACACCTTC. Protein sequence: CASSEAIYRIQRDGYTF.

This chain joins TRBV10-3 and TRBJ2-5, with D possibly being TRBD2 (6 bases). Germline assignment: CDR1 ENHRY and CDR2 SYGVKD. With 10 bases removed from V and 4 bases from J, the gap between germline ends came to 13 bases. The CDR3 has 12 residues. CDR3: CATRDSIETQYF. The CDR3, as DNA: TGTGCCACCCGGGACTCAATAGAGACCCAGTACTTC.

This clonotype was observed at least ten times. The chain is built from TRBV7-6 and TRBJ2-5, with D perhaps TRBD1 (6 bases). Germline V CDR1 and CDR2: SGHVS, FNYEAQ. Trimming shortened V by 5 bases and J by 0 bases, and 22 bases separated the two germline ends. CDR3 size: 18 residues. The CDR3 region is CASSGDRRTAGYQETQYF. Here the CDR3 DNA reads TGTGCCAGCAGCGGAGACAGGCGGACTGCTGGGTACCAAGAGACCCAGTACTTC.

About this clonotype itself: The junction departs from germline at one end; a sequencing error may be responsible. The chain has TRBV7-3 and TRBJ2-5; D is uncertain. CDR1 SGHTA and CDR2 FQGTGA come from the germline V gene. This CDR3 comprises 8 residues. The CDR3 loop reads CASSRCKF. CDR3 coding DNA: TGTGCCAGCAGCCGATGTAAATTC.

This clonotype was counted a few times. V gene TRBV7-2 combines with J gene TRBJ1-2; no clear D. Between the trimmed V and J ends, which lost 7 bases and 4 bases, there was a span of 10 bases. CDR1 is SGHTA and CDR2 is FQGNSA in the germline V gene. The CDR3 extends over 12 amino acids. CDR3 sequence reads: CASTPGGYGYTF. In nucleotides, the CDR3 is TGTGCCAGCACCCCAGGAGGCTATGGCTACACCTTC.

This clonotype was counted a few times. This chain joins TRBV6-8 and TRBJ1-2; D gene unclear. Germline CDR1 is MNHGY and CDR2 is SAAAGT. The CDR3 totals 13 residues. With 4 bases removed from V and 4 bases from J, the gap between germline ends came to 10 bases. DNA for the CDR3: TGTGCCAGCAGTTCCACGAATTTCTATGGCTACACCTTC. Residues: CASSSTNFYGYTF.

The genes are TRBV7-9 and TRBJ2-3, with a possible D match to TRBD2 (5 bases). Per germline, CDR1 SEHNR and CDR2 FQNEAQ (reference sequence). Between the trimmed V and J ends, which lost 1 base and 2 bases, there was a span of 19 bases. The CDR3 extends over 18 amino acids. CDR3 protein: CASSLGELPRTYTDTQYF. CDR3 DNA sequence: TGTGCCAGCAGCTTAGGGGAGTTACCCCGGACCTACACAGATACGCAGTATTTT.

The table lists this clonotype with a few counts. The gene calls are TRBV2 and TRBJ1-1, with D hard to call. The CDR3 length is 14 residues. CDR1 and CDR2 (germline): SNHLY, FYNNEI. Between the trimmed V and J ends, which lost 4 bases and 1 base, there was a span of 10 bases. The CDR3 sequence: CASSVIFENTEAFF. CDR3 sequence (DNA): TGTGCCAGCAGTGTCATATTCGAGAACACTGAAGCTTTCTTT. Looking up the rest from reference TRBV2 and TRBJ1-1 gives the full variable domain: EPEVTQTPSHQVTQMGQEVILRCVPISNHLYFYWYRQILGQKVEFLVSFYNNEISEKSEIFDDQFSVERPDGSNFTLKIRSTKLEDSAMYFCASSVIFENTEAFFGQGTRLTVV.

CDR3 nucleotides: TGTGCCAGCAGCTTAGCAACTATAGCGGGGGCAGCCTACGAGCAGTACTTC. This codes for CASSLATIAGAAYEQYF. The V and J genes are TRBV7-8 and TRBJ2-7; 9 bases map to TRBD2. This CDR3 is built from 17 residues. Trimming at V came to 0 bases and at J to 2 bases, leaving 8 bases not matched to a gene. Germline loops: CDR1 SGHVS, CDR2 FQNEAQ. Full variable domain (missing parts from reference TRBV7-8 and TRBJ2-7): GAGVSQSPRYKVAKRGQDVALRCDPISGHVSLFWYQQALGQGPEFLTYFQNEAQLDKSGLPSDRFFAERPEGSVSTLKIQRTQQEDSAVYLCASSLATIAGAAYEQYFGPGTRLTVT.

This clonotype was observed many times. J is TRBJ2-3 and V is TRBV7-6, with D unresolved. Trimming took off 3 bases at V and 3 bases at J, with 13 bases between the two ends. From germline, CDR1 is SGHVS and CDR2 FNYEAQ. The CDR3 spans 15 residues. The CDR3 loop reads CASSLASGWTDTQYF. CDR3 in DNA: TGTGCCAGCAGCTTGGCGAGTGGTTGGACAGATACGCAGTATTTT.